What follows are 29 T cell receptor beta chains derived from one specimen sequenced in a study of shared clonotypes between healthy human individuals. Using immunoSEQ multiplex PCR, the repertoire was profiled, and TCRdb retains in-frame clones only, with some absent. Among some 2.3 million clones listed, more than 80% were seen once. Input material: naive CD4+ T cells from PBMCs. As to subset: CD45RA+ positively selected. The receptor set was obtained from a man younger than 35 in good health. Some clones in this sample may be carry-over from other donors' samples.

The chain combines TRBV6-1 with TRBJ2-7; no clear D gene. The CDR3 is made up of 14 amino acids. CDR1 and CDR2 from the germline V gene are MNHNS and SASEGT. V shed 2 bases and J shed 1 base, with 9 bases lying between them. The CDR3 coding sequence is TGTGCCAGCAGTGAACCTTATCGATCCTACGAGCAGTACTTC. Amino acids: CASSEPYRSYEQYF.

The chain combines TRBV28 with TRBJ1-5; 11 nucleotides align to TRBD1. Germline assignment: CDR1 MDHEN and CDR2 SYDVKM. The CDR3 sequence is 15 residues long. After removal of 4 bases from V and 6 bases from J, the junction contained 5 bases not matched to a gene. CDR3 protein: CASSSRDRGSQPQHF. In DNA form, the CDR3 reads TGTGCCAGCAGTTCGCGGGACAGGGGGAGTCAGCCCCAGCATTTT.

This chain uses TRBV6-5 with TRBJ2-7; TRBD1 or TRBD2 may be the D gene (6 bases each). The CDR3 is 15 amino acids. The V end lost 5 bases, the J end lost 5 bases, and 19 bases lay between the germline ends. CDR1 and CDR2 (germline): MNHEY, SVGAGI. CDR3 DNA sequence: TGTGCCAGCAGTCCGATAGGGGGACTTCCCGACGAGCAGTACTTC. Amino acids: CASSPIGGLPDEQYF.

V and J are TRBV28 and TRBJ2-2; tentative D call: TRBD1 (6 bases). Germline values: CDR1 MDHEN, CDR2 SYDVKM. The ends were cut back, 7 bases at V and 4 bases at J, with 10 bases in the middle. This CDR3 is 13 amino acids long. This CDR3 is CASIGGFTGELFF. The CDR3 bases are TGTGCCAGCATAGGGGGATTCACCGGGGAGCTGTTTTTT.

CDR3 in amino acids: CASSAHNEQFF. For the CDR3, the DNA is TGCGCCAGCAGCGCGCACAATGAGCAGTTCTTC. This chain connects TRBV5-1 to TRBJ2-1, with D unclear. Per germline, CDR1 SGHRS and CDR2 YFSETQ. The CDR3 has 11 amino acids. V gave up 4 bases and J gave up 5 bases, with 4 bases separating them.

The V call is TRBV5-1, the J call TRBJ1-4; perhaps TRBD1 as D (6 bases). The germline CDR1 and CDR2 sequences are SGHRS and YFSETQ. The CDR3 consists of 14 residues. The ends were cut back, 3 bases at V and 5 bases at J, with 11 bases in the middle. CDR3 loop: CASSWGRGNEKLFF. The CDR3 DNA is TGCGCCAGCAGCTGGGGGCGCGGGAATGAAAAACTGTTTTTT.

The chain uses TRBV6-6 and TRBJ2-7; TRBD1 might be the D (5 bases). The CDR3 length is 13 residues. Trimming removed 6 bases at V and 0 bases at J, with 9 bases between. Germline lookup yields CDR1 MNHNY and CDR2 SVGAGI (reference sequence). For the CDR3, the DNA is TGTGCCAGCAGGGCAGGGCCCTCCTACGAGCAGTACTTC. This sequence encodes CASRAGPSYEQYF.

The chain uses TRBV1 and TRBJ2-3; the DNA was not compared with TRBD2, the D call given in the table. TRBV1 is a known pseudogene. This CDR3 has 17 residues. The CDR3 region is CTSSQDGLAGEPDTQYF. The CDR3 DNA reads as TGCACCAGCAGCCAAGACGGGCTAGCGGGAGAGCCAGATACGCAGTATTTT.

J is TRBJ2-5 and V is TRBV25-1, with D possibly being TRBD1 (5 bases). The CDR3 contains 16 residues. V dropped 5 bases and J dropped 2 bases, with 18 bases sitting between them. CDR1 and CDR2 (germline): MGHDK, SYGVNS. CDR3 bases: TGTGCCAGCAGTTCAGGGCAGGCGGCACTACAAGAGACCCAGTACTTC. Translation gives CASSSGQAALQETQYF.

On this clone itself: This specimen includes other DNA sequences encoding the same CDR3. V and J are TRBV30 and TRBJ2-2, with 7 positions matching TRBD1. The CDR3 has 13 amino acids. The J segment lost 6 bases and the V segment lost 3 bases, leaving 4 bases of the junction unmatched. Germline V CDR1 and CDR2: GTSNPN, SVGIG (reference sequence). For the CDR3, the DNA is TGTGCCTGGAGACAGGGGTGGGCCGGGGAGCTGTTTTTT. It encodes CAWRQGWAGELFF.

This chain connects TRBV19 to TRBJ1-5; D might be TRBD1 (6 bases). The V and J ends lost 5 bases and 0 bases respectively, with 17 bases between them. This CDR3 region has 17 residues. Germline V CDR1 and CDR2: LNHDA, SQIVND (reference sequence). CDR3 in DNA: TGTGCCAGTAGTCCCTGGGTTGGAGGGGGTAGCAATCAGCCCCAGCATTTT. The encoded protein is CASSPWVGGGSNQPQHF.

The rearrangement joins TRBV10-3 to TRBJ2-7; no definite D call. Looked up from germline, CDR1 is ENHRY and CDR2 is SYGVKD. Trimming pared 5 bases from V and 1 base from J, leaving 9 bases between. This CDR3 comprises 13 residues. The CDR3 DNA reads as TGTGCCATCAGTAGTAGGGTTTCCTACGAGCAGTACTTC. Translation gives CAISSRVSYEQYF.

The chain is built from TRBV9 and TRBJ2-2; a weak D match, TRBD1 (6 bases). Germline CDR1 SGDLS, CDR2 YYNGEE. V shed 1 base and J shed 0 bases, with 10 bases lying between them. The CDR3 covers 16 residues. DNA of the CDR3: TGTGCCAGCAGCGTAAGGACAGCCGCGAACACCGGGGAGCTGTTTTTT. As protein: CASSVRTAANTGELFF.

This rearrangement joins TRBV5-1 to TRBJ1-2; 10 nucleotides match TRBD1. The CDR3 contains 17 residues. V trimming: 4 bases; J trimming: 0 bases; junction bases outside the gene matches: 9. The V gene's germline CDR1 is SGHRS and CDR2 YFSETQ. The CDR3 coding sequence is TGCGCCAGCAGCATGTCTGGGACAGGGGATGCTAACTATGGCTACACCTTC. This gives the protein CASSMSGTGDANYGYTF. Full variable domain (missing parts from reference TRBV5-1 and TRBJ1-2): KAGVTQTPRYLIKTRGQQVTLSCSPISGHRSVSWYQQTPGQGLQFLFEYFSETQRNKGNFPGRFSGRQFSNSRSEMNVSTLELGDSALYLCASSMSGTGDANYGYTFGSGTRLTVV.

The J gene is TRBJ1-2, the V gene TRBV23-1, with D tentatively TRBD1 (5 bases). TRBV23-1 is labeled an ORF, and its function is uncertain. The germline V and J ends were trimmed by 4 bases and 2 bases, with 26 bases remaining between them. This CDR3 is built from 19 residues. Here the CDR3 DNA reads TGCGCCAGCAGTCGGCCCCCTTTACAGGTTACCGATGAAAACTATGGCTACACCTTC. Translated: CASSRPPLQVTDENYGYTF.

V usage is TRBV11-1 and J usage is TRBJ2-5; 9 bases map to TRBD2. V was pared by 1 base and J by 4 bases, with 4 bases of the junction left unmatched. The germline V gene encodes CDR1 SGHAT and CDR2 FQDESV (reference sequence). CDR3 size: 15 residues. The CDR3 bases are TGTGCCAGCAGCTTAGTCGCTAGCGGGATAGAGACCCAGTACTTC. Translated, it gives CASSLVASGIETQYF. Variable domain in full (rest from reference TRBV11-1 and TRBJ2-5): EAEVAQSPRYKITEKSQAVAFWCDPISGHATLYWYRQILGQGPELLVQFQDESVVDDSQLPKDRFSAERLKGVDSTLKIQPAELGDSAMYLCASSLVASGIETQYFGPGTRLLVL.

The rearrangement joins TRBV7-3 to TRBJ2-7, with 10 bases fitting TRBD2. This CDR3 comprises 16 residues. Looked up from germline, CDR1 is SGHTA and CDR2 is FQGTGA. Trimming took 5 bases from V and 5 from J; bases not matched to a gene: 12. CDR3 DNA: TGTGCCAGCAGCGCCCAACCGGGACTAGCGAATAACGAGCAGTACTTC. It is translated as CASSAQPGLANNEQYF.

The CDR3 is CASRPSGRGGYTF. CDR3 DNA: TGTGCCAGCAGACCCTCAGGGAGGGGCGGCTACACCTTC. The chain joins TRBV6-5 to TRBJ1-2, with a tentative D call TRBD1 (5 bases). The CDR3 contains 13 residues. Germline V lookup: CDR1 MNHEY, CDR2 SVGAGI. V shed 6 bases and J shed 8 bases, with 16 bases lying between them.

This clone was seen once. The CDR3 DNA reads TGTGCCAGAAGCCCTCCATACAGGAGAGGGAATGGCTACACCTTC. The encoded protein is CARSPPYRRGNGYTF. This chain links TRBV5-3 with TRBJ1-2, with D tentatively TRBD1 (5 bases). TRBV5-3 is known as an ORF, though its function is uncertain. The CDR3 has 15 residues. V shed 4 bases and J shed 6 bases, with 19 bases lying between them.

The rearrangement uses TRBV28 and TRBJ1-1; D perhaps matches TRBD1 (6 bases). The V gene lost 7 bases and the J gene lost 4 bases, with 7 bases spanning the gap. This CDR3 comprises 11 residues. CDR1 and CDR2 (germline): MDHEN, SYDVKM. Here the CDR3 reads CASTGATEAFF. In DNA, the CDR3 is TGTGCCAGCACGGGGGCCACTGAAGCTTTCTTT.

The CDR3 here is CASSTIRDRGQRESYNEQFF. The CDR3 nucleotides are TGTGCCAGCAGTACCATCCGAGACAGGGGACAAAGAGAATCCTACAATGAGCAGTTCTTC. The rearrangement links TRBV28 to TRBJ2-1; 8 bases match TRBD1. The germline V gene has CDR1 MDHEN and CDR2 SYDVKM. The CDR3 runs to 20 residues. The V gene end was trimmed by 5 bases and the J gene end by 1 base; junction bases not matched to a gene: 19.

This chain connects TRBV2 to TRBJ2-5; the match to TRBD2 covers 11 bases. Trimming at V came to 4 bases and at J to 2 bases, leaving 3 bases not matched to a gene. The CDR3 loop spans 15 amino acids. Germline lookup yields CDR1 SNHLY and CDR2 FYNNEI. This chain's CDR3 is CASSGLAGGQETQYF. CDR3 DNA: TGTGCCAGCAGTGGGCTAGCGGGAGGACAAGAGACCCAGTACTTC.

The rearrangement links TRBV30 to TRBJ2-7; no definite D call. CDR1 is GTSNPN, CDR2 SVGIG, per germline (reference sequence). Trimming pared 2 bases from V and 3 bases from J, leaving 11 bases between. There are 13 residues in the CDR3. Here the CDR3 reads CAWSKGKHYEQYF. CDR3 in DNA: TGTGCCTGGAGTAAGGGAAAACACTACGAGCAGTACTTC. The full variable domain, rest sourced from reference TRBV30 and TRBJ2-7, is SQTIHQWPATLVQPVGSPLSLECTVEGTSNPNLYWYRQAAGRGLQLLFYSVGIGQISSEVPQNLSASRPQDRQFILSSKKLLLSDSGFYLCAWSKGKHYEQYFGPGTRLTVT.

The chain recombines TRBV4-1 with TRBJ2-3, with a tentative D call TRBD2 (6 bases). The ends were cut back, 1 base at V and 4 bases at J, with 12 bases in the middle. The CDR3 runs to 15 residues. From germline, CDR1 is MGHRA and CDR2 YSYEKL. The CDR3 nucleotides are TGCGCCAGCAGCCAAGGGGAGGTACGGGCAGATACGCAGTATTTT. Its translation: CASSQGEVRADTQYF.

V is TRBV29-1 and J is TRBJ1-5, with D unresolved. CDR3 length: 12 residues. Germline CDR1 reads SQVTM; CDR2 reads ANQGSEA. Trimming pared 3 bases from V and 3 bases from J, leaving 6 bases between. This CDR3 is CSVEEANQPQHF. The CDR3 DNA is TGCAGCGTTGAGGAAGCCAATCAGCCCCAGCATTTT.

The genes are TRBV27 and TRBJ2-7; D may match TRBD1 or TRBD2 (6 bases each). V gave up 5 bases and J gave up 7 bases, with 21 bases separating them. The germline V gene encodes CDR1 MNHEY and CDR2 SMNVEV (reference sequence). The CDR3 length is 15 residues. The CDR3 DNA reads as TGTGCCAGCAGTCTTGGGACGGGGGCGCCGGGGGAGCAGTACTTC. This gives the protein CASSLGTGAPGEQYF.

In nucleotides, the CDR3 is TGTGCCAGCAGAGATAATGAAAAACTGTTTTTT. Its translation is CASRDNEKLFF. The genes are TRBV28 and TRBJ1-4; no definite D call. V gave up 6 bases and J gave up 4 bases, with 3 bases separating them. Germline V gene data show CDR1 as MDHEN and CDR2 as SYDVKM. The CDR3 contains 11 residues.

This clone showed up just once. This chain connects TRBV6-6 to TRBJ2-7, with TRBD2 matching 8 bases. The CDR3 totals 15 residues. Germline CDR1 MNHNY, CDR2 SVGAGI (reference sequence). V shed 5 bases and J 0 bases; nucleotides not matched to a gene: 6. The CDR3 protein is CASSRLSGDSYEQYF. DNA for the CDR3: TGTGCCAGCAGTCGCCTTAGCGGGGACTCCTACGAGCAGTACTTC.

The rearrangement uses TRBV7-9 and TRBJ2-4; a possible D gene is TRBD2 (5 bases). This CDR3 region has 13 residues. The germline V and J ends were trimmed by 5 bases and 8 bases, with 13 bases remaining between them. Germline V lookup: CDR1 SEHNR, CDR2 FQNEAQ (reference sequence). CDR3 nucleotide sequence: TGTGCCAGCAGCCGAGTCCCCGGGGACATTCAGTACTTC. Its protein is CASSRVPGDIQYF.